This T cell receptor beta chain was sequenced during a study of shared clonotypes between healthy human individuals. Overall study context: Sampling drew on donors who were two women and a few men aged 18 to 49. Regarding the study as a whole: Sequencing depth was predicted to influence how clonotypes are shared among donors.

Libraries were prepared by immunoSEQ multiplex PCR; TCRdb keeps only in-frame clonotypes and omits some of them. The table lists a few million clones, around nine tenths of them singletons, with roughly 0.15% in the top ten. This CDR3 has 17 amino acids. Germline lookup yields CDR1 MGHDK and CDR2 SYGVNS. V gave up 1 base and J gave up 2 bases, with 12 bases separating them. On this clone itself: Its antigen is unknown.

Source material: naive CD4+ T cells sorted from blood. Subset in this sample: CD45RA+ positively selected. This chain connects TRBV25-1 to TRBJ2-6; no definite D call. This sequence originates from a man younger than 35 in good health. The CDR3 sequence is CASSESVGRTGANVLTF. Written as DNA, the CDR3 is TGTGCCAGCAGTGAATCCGTGGGTCGGACTGGGGCCAACGTCCTGACTTTC.